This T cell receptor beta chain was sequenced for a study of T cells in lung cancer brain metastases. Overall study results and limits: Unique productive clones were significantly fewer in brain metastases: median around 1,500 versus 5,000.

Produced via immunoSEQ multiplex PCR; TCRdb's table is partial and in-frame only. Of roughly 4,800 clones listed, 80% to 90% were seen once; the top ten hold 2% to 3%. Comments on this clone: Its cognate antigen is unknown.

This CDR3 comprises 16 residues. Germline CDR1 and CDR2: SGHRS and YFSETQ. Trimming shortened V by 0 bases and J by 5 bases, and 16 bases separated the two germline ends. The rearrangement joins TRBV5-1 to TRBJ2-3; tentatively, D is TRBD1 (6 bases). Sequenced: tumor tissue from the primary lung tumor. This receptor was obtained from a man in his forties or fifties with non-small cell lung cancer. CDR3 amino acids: CASSLDGGALLDTQYF. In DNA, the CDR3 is TGCGCCAGCAGCTTGGATGGGGGCGCTTTATTAGATACGCAGTATTTT.